The clone carrying this T cell receptor (beta chain) was counted only a few times. Its antigen remains unknown. The CDR3 loop spans 13 amino acids. Trimming cost V 3 bases and J 9 bases, with 12 bases left between them. This entry is derived from a study of T cell repertoires in cytomegalovirus infection. Study context: CMV epitopes, recently identified HLA-C-restricted and well-studied HLA-B-restricted, were used. CMV infection together with matching HLA type was indicated by public TCR beta signatures. Study-wide points: Dominant in the ex vivo response were TCR beta clonotypes restricted by HLA-C and specific for CMV.

Via MiXCR, TCRdb re-called the reads, giving one row per CDR3 protein. The data hold a few hundred thousand distinct CDR3 sequences, with just under 40% observed a single time. The material sequenced was cultured PBMCs, taken from culture after CMV antigen stimulation. The clonotype originates from a human donor in good health (CMV status not recorded). Some clones in this sample may be carry-over from other donors' samples. The chain combines TRBV12-3 or TRBV12-4 with TRBJ1-5; no definite D call. DNA of the CDR3: TGTGCCAGCAGTTTTCGGACTTGGGGGCCCCAGCATTTT. Protein: CASSFRTWGPQHF.